This T cell receptor beta chain stems from a study of neurological immune-mediated disorders. This clonotype was found many times. Germline V gene data show CDR1 as MNHEY and CDR2 as SVGAGI. The CDR3 spans 14 residues. Trimming removed 6 bases at V and 3 bases at J, with 12 bases between. Every sequencing run drew on 15-18 subjects and yielded over 200 million TCR-beta sequences. TCRdb redid the calling of the 5' RACE reads with MiXCR, one entry per CDR3 protein. The sample lists 90,000 to 150,000 distinct CDR3 sequences; roughly 3.1% were seen once. Sequenced sample: PBMCs. The J gene is TRBJ1-5, the V gene TRBV6-5; D is perhaps TRBD1 (5 bases). The receptor was derived from a woman aged 25 to 39 with multiple sclerosis. The CDR3 region is CASRPRGTNQPQHF. DNA for the CDR3: TGTGCCAGCAGGCCCCGGGGGACCAATCAGCCCCAGCATTTT.